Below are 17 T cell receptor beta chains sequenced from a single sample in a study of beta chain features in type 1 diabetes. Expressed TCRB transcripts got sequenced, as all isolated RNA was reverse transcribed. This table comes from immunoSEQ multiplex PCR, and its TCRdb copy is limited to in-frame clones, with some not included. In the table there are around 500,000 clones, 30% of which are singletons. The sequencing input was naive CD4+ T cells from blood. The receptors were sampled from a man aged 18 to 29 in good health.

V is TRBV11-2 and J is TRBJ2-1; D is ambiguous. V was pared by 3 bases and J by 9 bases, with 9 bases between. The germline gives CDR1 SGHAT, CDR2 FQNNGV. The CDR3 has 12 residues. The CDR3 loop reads CASSFVVSEQFF. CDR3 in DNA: TGTGCCAGCAGCTTCGTCGTGAGTGAGCAGTTCTTC.

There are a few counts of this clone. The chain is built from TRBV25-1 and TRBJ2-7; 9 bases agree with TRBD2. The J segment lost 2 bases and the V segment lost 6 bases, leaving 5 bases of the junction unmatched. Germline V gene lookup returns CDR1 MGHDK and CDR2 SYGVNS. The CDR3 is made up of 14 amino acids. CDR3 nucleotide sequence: TGTGCCAGCAGGAATAGCGGGAGAACCTACGAGCAGTACTTC. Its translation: CASRNSGRTYEQYF.

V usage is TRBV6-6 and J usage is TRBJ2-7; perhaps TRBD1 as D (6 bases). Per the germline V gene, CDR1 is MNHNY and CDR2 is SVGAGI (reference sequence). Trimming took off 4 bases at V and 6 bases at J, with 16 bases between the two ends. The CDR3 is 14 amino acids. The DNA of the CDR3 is TGTGCCAGCAGTTCCGGACAGTCTCGGGGCGAGCAGTACTTC. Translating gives CASSSGQSRGEQYF.

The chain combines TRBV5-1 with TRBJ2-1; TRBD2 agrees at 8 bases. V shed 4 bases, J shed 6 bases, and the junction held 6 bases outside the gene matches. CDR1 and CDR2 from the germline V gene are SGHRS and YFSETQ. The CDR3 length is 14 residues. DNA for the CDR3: TGCGCCAGCAGCCCACTTACTAGCGGCAATGAGCAGTTCTTC. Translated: CASSPLTSGNEQFF.

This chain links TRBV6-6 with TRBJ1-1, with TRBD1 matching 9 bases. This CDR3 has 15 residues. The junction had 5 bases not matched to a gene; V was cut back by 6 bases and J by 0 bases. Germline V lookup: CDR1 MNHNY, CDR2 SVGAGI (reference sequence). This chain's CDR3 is CASSYTGGMNTEAFF. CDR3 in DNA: TGTGCCAGCAGCTACACAGGGGGCATGAACACTGAAGCTTTCTTT.

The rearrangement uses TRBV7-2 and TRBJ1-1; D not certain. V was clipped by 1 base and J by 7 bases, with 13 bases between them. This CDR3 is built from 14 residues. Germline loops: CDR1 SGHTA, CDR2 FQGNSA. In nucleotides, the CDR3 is TGTGCCAGCAGCTTAGTCTACGGGTACAGTGAAGCTTTCTTT. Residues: CASSLVYGYSEAFF.

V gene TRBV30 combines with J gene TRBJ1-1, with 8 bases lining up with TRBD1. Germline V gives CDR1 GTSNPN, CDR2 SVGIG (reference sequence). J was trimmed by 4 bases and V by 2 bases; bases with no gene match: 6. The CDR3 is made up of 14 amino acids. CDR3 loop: CAWSNTGGSTEAFF. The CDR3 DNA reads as TGTGCCTGGAGTAACACAGGGGGGAGCACTGAAGCTTTCTTT.

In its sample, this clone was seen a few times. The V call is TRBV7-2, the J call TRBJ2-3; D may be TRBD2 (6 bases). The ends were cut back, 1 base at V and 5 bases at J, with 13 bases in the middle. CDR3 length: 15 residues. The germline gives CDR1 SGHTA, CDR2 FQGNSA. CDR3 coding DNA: TGTGCCAGCAGCTTAGTGGGTGCTAGCGAAGATACGCAGTATTTT. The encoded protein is CASSLVGASEDTQYF.

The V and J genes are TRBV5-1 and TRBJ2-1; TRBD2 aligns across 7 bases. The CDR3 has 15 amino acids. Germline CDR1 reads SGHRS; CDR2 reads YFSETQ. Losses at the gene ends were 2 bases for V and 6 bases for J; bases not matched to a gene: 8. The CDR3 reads CASSLLWEGRNEQFF. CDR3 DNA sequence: TGCGCCAGCAGCTTATTGTGGGAGGGCCGCAATGAGCAGTTCTTC.

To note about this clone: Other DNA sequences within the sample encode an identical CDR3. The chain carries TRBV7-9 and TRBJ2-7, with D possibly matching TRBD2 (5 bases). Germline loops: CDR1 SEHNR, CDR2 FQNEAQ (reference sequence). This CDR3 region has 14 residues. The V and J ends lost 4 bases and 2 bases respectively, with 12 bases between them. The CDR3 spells CASSSRTGTYEQYF. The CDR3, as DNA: TGTGCCAGCAGCTCCAGGACGGGGACCTACGAGCAGTACTTC.

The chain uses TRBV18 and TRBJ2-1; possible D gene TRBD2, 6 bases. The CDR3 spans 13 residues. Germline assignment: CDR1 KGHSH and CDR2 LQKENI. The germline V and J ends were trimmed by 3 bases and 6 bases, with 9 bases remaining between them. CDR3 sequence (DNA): TGTGCCAGCTCACCGACTAGTCTCAATGAGCAGTTCTTC. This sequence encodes CASSPTSLNEQFF. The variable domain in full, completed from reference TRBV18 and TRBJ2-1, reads NAGVMQNPRHLVRRRGQEARLRCSPMKGHSHVYWYRQLPEEGLKFMVYLQKENIIDESGMPKERFSAEFPKEGPSILRIQQVVRGDSAAYFCASSPTSLNEQFFGPGTRLTVL.

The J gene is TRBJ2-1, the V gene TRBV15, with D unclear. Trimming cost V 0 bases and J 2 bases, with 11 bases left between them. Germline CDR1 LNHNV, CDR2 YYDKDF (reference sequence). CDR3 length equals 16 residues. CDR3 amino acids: CATSRDRVPAYNEQFF. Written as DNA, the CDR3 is TGTGCCACCAGCAGAGATAGGGTGCCAGCCTACAATGAGCAGTTCTTC.

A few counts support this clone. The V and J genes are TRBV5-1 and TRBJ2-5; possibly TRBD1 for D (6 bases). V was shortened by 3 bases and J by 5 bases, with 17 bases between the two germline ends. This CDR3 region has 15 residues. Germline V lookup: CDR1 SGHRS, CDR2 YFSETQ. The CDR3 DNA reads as TGCGCCAGCAGCTGGACCTGGATTACAGGGGAGACCCAGTACTTC. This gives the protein CASSWTWITGETQYF.

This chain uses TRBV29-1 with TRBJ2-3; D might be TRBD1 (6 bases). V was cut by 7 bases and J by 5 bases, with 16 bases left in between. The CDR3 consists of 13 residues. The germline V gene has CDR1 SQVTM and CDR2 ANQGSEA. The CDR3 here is CSASGHLGDTQYF. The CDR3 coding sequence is TGCAGCGCTTCGGGACACTTGGGAGATACGCAGTATTTT.

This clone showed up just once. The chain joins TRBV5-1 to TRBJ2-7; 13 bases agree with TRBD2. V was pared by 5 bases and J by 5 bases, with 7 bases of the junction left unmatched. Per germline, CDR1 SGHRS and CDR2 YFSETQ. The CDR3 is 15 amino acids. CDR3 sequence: CASRQGLAGLNEQYF. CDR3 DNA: TGCGCCAGCAGGCAGGGACTAGCGGGACTCAACGAGCAGTACTTC.

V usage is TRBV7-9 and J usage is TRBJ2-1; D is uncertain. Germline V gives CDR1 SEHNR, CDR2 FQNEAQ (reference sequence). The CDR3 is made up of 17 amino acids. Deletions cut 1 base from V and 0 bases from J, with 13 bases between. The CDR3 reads CASSLDLLASSYNEQFF. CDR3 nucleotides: TGTGCCAGCAGCTTAGACCTATTGGCAAGCTCCTACAATGAGCAGTTCTTC.

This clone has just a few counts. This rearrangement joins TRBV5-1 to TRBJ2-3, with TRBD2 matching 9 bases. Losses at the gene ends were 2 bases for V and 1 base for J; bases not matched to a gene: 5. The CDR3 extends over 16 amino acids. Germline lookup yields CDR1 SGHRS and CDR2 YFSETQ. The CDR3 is CASSLRLAVGTDTQYF. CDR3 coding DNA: TGCGCCAGCAGCTTAAGACTAGCGGTTGGCACAGATACGCAGTATTTT.